Following are 26 T cell receptor beta chains from one sample sequenced in a study of shared clonotypes between healthy human individuals. Sequencing used immunoSEQ multiplex PCR; TCRdb keeps in-frame clones, though not all of them. This sample has a few million clones, with 85% to 95% found just once. Sequences were obtained from naive CD4+ T cells sorted from blood. Subset meaning: CD45RA+ positively selected. Every receptor here comes from a man between 18 and 35 years old in good health.

In this sample, this clone turned up a few times. The chain links TRBV6-5 to TRBJ2-7; 9 bases fit TRBD1. V lost 4 bases to trimming and J lost 4 bases; unmatched junction nucleotides: 5. CDR3 length equals 14 residues. Looked up from germline, CDR1 is MNHEY and CDR2 is SVGAGI. CDR3 sequence reads: CASSSRDRVYEQYF. CDR3 nucleotides: TGTGCCAGCAGTTCCCGGGACAGGGTTTACGAGCAGTACTTC.

The V call is TRBV7-9, the J call TRBJ1-2; no firm D call. CDR1 SEHNR and CDR2 FQNEAQ come from the germline V gene (reference sequence). The CDR3 covers 15 residues. Trimming left V 2 bases short and J 6 bases short, with 16 bases between. CDR3 in amino acids: CASSLRPGIRDGYTF. CDR3 DNA sequence: TGTGCCAGCAGCTTACGCCCGGGGATAAGGGATGGCTACACCTTC.

This chain links TRBV10-1 with TRBJ2-7; 8 bases match TRBD1. This CDR3 is 13 amino acids long. V dropped 6 bases and J dropped 3; count of bases not matched to a gene: 4. Germline loops: CDR1 WNHNN, CDR2 SYGVQD (reference sequence). CDR3 coding DNA: TGCGCCAGCAGCCTAACAGGGGGCTACGAGCAGTACTTC. Its translation: CASSLTGGYEQYF.

In the case of this clone: The sample contains more than one DNA sequence encoding this CDR3. V and J are TRBV10-3 and TRBJ2-5; 8 bases agree with TRBD1. The CDR3 consists of 13 residues. The germline gives CDR1 ENHRY, CDR2 SYGVKD. V shed 4 bases, J shed 4 bases, and the junction held 2 bases outside the gene matches. The CDR3 coding sequence is TGTGCCATCAGTGGGACAGGGTCAGAGACCCAGTACTTC. Translation: CAISGTGSETQYF.

The V and J genes are TRBV23-1 and TRBJ1-6; 8 bases line up with TRBD1. TRBV23-1 is recorded as an ORF, its role being uncertain. V lost 6 bases, J lost 9 bases, and 16 bases stayed unmatched. CDR3 length: 17 amino acids. The CDR3 bases are TGCGCCAGCAGCCCCCGCGGGGCAGGGGGCATCGGTTCACCCCTCCACTTT. Its protein is CASSPRGAGGIGSPLHF.

The chain carries TRBV19 and TRBJ1-5; TRBD1 aligns across 8 bases. J was trimmed by 3 bases and V by 11 bases; bases with no gene match: 15. The CDR3 is 16 residues long. Germline loops: CDR1 LNHDA, CDR2 SQIVND (reference sequence). The CDR3 nucleotides read TGTGCCTCTATGGGTCCAGGACAGGGTGTCAATCAGCCCCAGCATTTT. This codes for CASMGPGQGVNQPQHF.

The rearrangement uses TRBV6-1 and TRBJ2-5; D is perhaps TRBD2 (7 bases). Germline V gene sequence: CDR1 MNHNS, CDR2 SASEGT. The CDR3 spans 17 residues. V was cut by 2 bases and J by 5 bases, with 21 bases left in between. In DNA form, the CDR3 reads TGTGCCAGCAGTGAAAAAGGGGGGGGTCCCCAAGACGAGACCCAGTACTTC. It specifies CASSEKGGGPQDETQYF.

As to this clone: Other DNA sequences in this specimen translate into the identical CDR3. The chain links TRBV28 to TRBJ2-2; no firm D call. Germline-derived CDR1 and CDR2 are MDHEN and SYDVKM. The CDR3 is made up of 13 amino acids. With 6 bases removed from V and 2 bases from J, the gap between germline ends came to 7 bases. The CDR3 sequence: CASSQPNTGELFF. CDR3 bases: TGTGCCAGCAGCCAACCCAACACCGGGGAGCTGTTTTTT.

The rearrangement links TRBV28 to TRBJ1-4; the match to TRBD1 covers 8 bases. The germline gives CDR1 MDHEN, CDR2 SYDVKM. V lost 6 bases and J lost 3; bases outside the gene matches: 6. This CDR3 spans 15 amino acids. The CDR3 DNA sequence: TGTGCCAGCAGAGGACCGGGACAGGCTAATGAAAAACTGTTTTTT. Encoded protein: CASRGPGQANEKLFF. Looking up the rest from reference TRBV28 and TRBJ1-4 gives the full variable domain: DVKVTQSSRYLVKRTGEKVFLECVQDMDHENMFWYRQDPGLGLRLIYFSYDVKMKEKGDIPEGYSVSREKKERFSLILESASTNQTSMYLCASRGPGQANEKLFFGSGTQLSVL.

This chain links TRBV28 with TRBJ2-7; D is ambiguous. The CDR3 covers 13 residues. V gave up 2 bases and J gave up 2 bases, with 7 bases separating them. CDR1 and CDR2 from the germline V gene are MDHEN and SYDVKM. The CDR3 is CASSLAVTYEQYF. The CDR3, as DNA: TGTGCCAGCAGTTTAGCCGTGACCTACGAGCAGTACTTC.

The chain combines TRBV6-6 with TRBJ2-3; no clear D gene. Germline V gene data show CDR1 as MNHNY and CDR2 as SVGAGI (reference sequence). The CDR3 sequence is 13 residues long. V lost 5 bases, J lost 4 bases, and 10 bases lay in between. Here the CDR3 reads CASSPRAPDTQYF. In nucleotides, the CDR3 is TGTGCCAGCAGTCCCCGGGCCCCAGATACGCAGTATTTT.

The chain joins TRBV14 to TRBJ1-2; D might be TRBD1 (6 bases). Trimming shortened V by 3 bases and J by 3 bases, and 8 bases separated the two germline ends. Per germline, CDR1 SGHDN and CDR2 FVKESK. The CDR3 loop spans 13 amino acids. The CDR3 DNA is TGTGCCAGCAGCCACGGGACACACTATGGCTACACCTTC. Encoded protein: CASSHGTHYGYTF.

The rearrangement joins TRBV6-1 to TRBJ1-5, with D maybe TRBD1 (6 bases). The CDR3 sequence is 13 residues long. The V end lost 6 bases, the J end lost 6 bases, and 12 bases lay between the germline ends. CDR1 is MNHNS and CDR2 is SASEGT in the germline V gene. The CDR3 DNA follows: TGTGCCAGCAGCCCCAGGGGAGGTCAGCCCCAGCATTTT. Amino acid sequence: CASSPRGGQPQHF.

Here the CDR3 reads CASSSNEEQYF. The DNA for the CDR3 is TGTGCCAGCAGCTCGAACGAGGAGCAGTACTTC. This rearrangement joins TRBV5-6 to TRBJ2-7, with D unclear. This CDR3 has 11 amino acids. The germline V and J ends were trimmed by 3 bases and 7 bases, with 8 bases remaining between them. CDR1 and CDR2 from the germline V gene are SGHDT and YYEEEE.

The gene calls are TRBV6-6 and TRBJ2-6; 9 nucleotides line up with TRBD1. The CDR3 has 16 amino acids. V trimming: 5 bases; J trimming: 3 bases; junction bases outside the gene matches: 5. Germline V lookup: CDR1 MNHNY, CDR2 SVGAGI (reference sequence). The CDR3 region has the DNA TGTGCCAGCAGTACGGAGACAGGGGGTGGGGCCAACGTCCTGACTTTC. Translated, it gives CASSTETGGGANVLTF.

This chain connects TRBV2 to TRBJ2-2; D gene unclear. The germline V gene has CDR1 SNHLY and CDR2 FYNNEI. V was trimmed by 5 bases and J by 1 base, leaving 8 bases between them. This CDR3 is built from 14 residues. DNA for the CDR3: TGTGCCAGCAGTTGGGAAGAGAACACCGGGGAGCTGTTTTTT. Its protein is CASSWEENTGELFF.

This clone has only a few counts. This CDR3 is also generated by other DNA sequences in the sample. The rearrangement links TRBV5-1 to TRBJ2-5, with a weak D call TRBD1 (5 bases). V was clipped by 0 bases and J by 5 bases, with 11 bases between them. The V gene's germline CDR1 is SGHRS and CDR2 YFSETQ. CDR3 size: 14 residues. The CDR3: CASSLGQPGETQYF. CDR3 in DNA: TGCGCCAGCAGCTTGGGGCAGCCAGGGGAGACCCAGTACTTC.

V gene TRBV15 combines with J gene TRBJ1-2; D is unresolved. The CDR3 contains 14 residues. The V gene's germline CDR1 is LNHNV and CDR2 YYDKDF (reference sequence). V lost 6 bases, J lost 8 bases, and 19 bases lay in between. This CDR3 is CATRGRPPLDGYTF. CDR3 coding DNA: TGTGCCACCAGGGGGAGGCCCCCCCTGGACGGCTACACCTTC.

This clone was detected once. This sample includes further DNA sequences coding for the same CDR3. V gene TRBV6-5 combines with J gene TRBJ2-7; possible D gene TRBD1, 5 bases. V shed 11 bases and J shed 2 bases, with 13 bases lying between them. Germline values: CDR1 MNHEY, CDR2 SVGAGI. The CDR3 spans 12 residues. The CDR3 here is CAVGRGTYEQYF. CDR3 sequence (DNA): TGTGCCGTTGGTAGGGGAACCTACGAGCAGTACTTC.

About this clone itself: Other DNA sequences of this sample code for an identical CDR3. The chain recombines TRBV19 with TRBJ2-3; D is uncertain. The CDR3 loop spans 13 amino acids. V was cut by 3 bases and J by 3 bases, with 7 bases left in between. CDR1 is LNHDA and CDR2 is SQIVND in the germline V gene (reference sequence). In DNA, the CDR3 is TGTGCCAGTAGTATTGTGGGGACAGATACGCAGTATTTT. As protein: CASSIVGTDTQYF.

The table lists this clone with a count of one. The chain has TRBV30 and TRBJ2-1, with 9 bases identical to TRBD2. CDR3 size: 15 residues. Germline V CDR1 and CDR2: GTSNPN, SVGIG (reference sequence). Trimming cost V 2 bases and J 9 bases; bases outside gene matches: 11. The chain's CDR3 is CAWSSGLAVRGEQFF. The CDR3 DNA reads TGTGCCTGGAGTTCGGGACTAGCCGTGAGAGGTGAGCAGTTCTTC.

The gene calls are TRBV6-1 and TRBJ1-5; TRBD1 matches 11 bases. Trimming removed 3 bases from V and 6 bases from J; junction bases left unmatched: 4. The CDR3 runs to 15 residues. CDR1 and CDR2 from the germline V gene are MNHNS and SASEGT. The CDR3 bases are TGTGCCAGCAGTGATGGACAGGGGGCATTTCAGCCCCAGCATTTT. Protein: CASSDGQGAFQPQHF.

The V and J genes are TRBV5-1 and TRBJ1-2; 7 bases align to TRBD1. This CDR3 is 14 amino acids long. The J segment lost 8 bases and the V segment lost 1 base, leaving 8 bases of the junction unmatched. Germline V gives CDR1 SGHRS, CDR2 YFSETQ. CDR3 DNA sequence: TGCGCCAGCAGCTTGAGCGACAGGGTGGAAGGCTACACCTTC. It is translated as CASSLSDRVEGYTF.

This clone turned up a few times. The chain uses TRBV5-1 and TRBJ1-1; D may be TRBD1 (5 bases). Germline loops: CDR1 SGHRS, CDR2 YFSETQ. V lost 4 bases and J 5 bases, leaving 12 bases between the germline ends. This CDR3 is built from 13 residues. The CDR3 sequence is CASSHGAGTEAFF. The CDR3, as DNA: TGCGCCAGCAGCCACGGGGCGGGGACTGAAGCTTTCTTT.

This clone was observed a handful of times. The CDR3 is CASSELLGGTEAFF. The CDR3 bases are TGTGCCAGCAGTGAATTGCTAGGAGGCACTGAAGCTTTCTTT. This chain joins TRBV6-1 and TRBJ1-1; unclear D gene. The CDR3 consists of 14 residues. The V gene lost 2 bases and the J gene lost 4 bases, with 11 bases spanning the gap. CDR1 and CDR2 (germline): MNHNS, SASEGT.

V gene TRBV7-9 combines with J gene TRBJ2-7; D unresolved. CDR3 length equals 14 residues. Looked up from germline, CDR1 is SEHNR and CDR2 is FQNEAQ (reference sequence). The V and J ends lost 5 bases and 2 bases respectively, with 13 bases between them. In DNA, the CDR3 is TGTGCCAGCAGCATACACCACCAGCCCTACGAGCAGTACTTC. Translated, it gives CASSIHHQPYEQYF.